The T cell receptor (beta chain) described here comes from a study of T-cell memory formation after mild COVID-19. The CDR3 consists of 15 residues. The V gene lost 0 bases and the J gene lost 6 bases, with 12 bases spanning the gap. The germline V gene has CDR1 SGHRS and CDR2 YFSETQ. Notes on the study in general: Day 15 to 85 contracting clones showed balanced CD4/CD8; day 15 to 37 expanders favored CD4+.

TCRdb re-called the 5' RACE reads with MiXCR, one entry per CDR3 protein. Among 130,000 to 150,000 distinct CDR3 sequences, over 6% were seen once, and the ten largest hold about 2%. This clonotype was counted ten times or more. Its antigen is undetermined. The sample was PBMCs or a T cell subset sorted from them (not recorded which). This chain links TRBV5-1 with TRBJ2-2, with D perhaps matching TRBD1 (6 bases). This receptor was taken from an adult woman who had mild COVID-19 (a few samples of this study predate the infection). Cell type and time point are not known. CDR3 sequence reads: CASSLVEGGAGELFF. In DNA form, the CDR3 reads TGCGCCAGCAGCTTGGTAGAAGGGGGTGCCGGGGAGCTGTTTTTT.